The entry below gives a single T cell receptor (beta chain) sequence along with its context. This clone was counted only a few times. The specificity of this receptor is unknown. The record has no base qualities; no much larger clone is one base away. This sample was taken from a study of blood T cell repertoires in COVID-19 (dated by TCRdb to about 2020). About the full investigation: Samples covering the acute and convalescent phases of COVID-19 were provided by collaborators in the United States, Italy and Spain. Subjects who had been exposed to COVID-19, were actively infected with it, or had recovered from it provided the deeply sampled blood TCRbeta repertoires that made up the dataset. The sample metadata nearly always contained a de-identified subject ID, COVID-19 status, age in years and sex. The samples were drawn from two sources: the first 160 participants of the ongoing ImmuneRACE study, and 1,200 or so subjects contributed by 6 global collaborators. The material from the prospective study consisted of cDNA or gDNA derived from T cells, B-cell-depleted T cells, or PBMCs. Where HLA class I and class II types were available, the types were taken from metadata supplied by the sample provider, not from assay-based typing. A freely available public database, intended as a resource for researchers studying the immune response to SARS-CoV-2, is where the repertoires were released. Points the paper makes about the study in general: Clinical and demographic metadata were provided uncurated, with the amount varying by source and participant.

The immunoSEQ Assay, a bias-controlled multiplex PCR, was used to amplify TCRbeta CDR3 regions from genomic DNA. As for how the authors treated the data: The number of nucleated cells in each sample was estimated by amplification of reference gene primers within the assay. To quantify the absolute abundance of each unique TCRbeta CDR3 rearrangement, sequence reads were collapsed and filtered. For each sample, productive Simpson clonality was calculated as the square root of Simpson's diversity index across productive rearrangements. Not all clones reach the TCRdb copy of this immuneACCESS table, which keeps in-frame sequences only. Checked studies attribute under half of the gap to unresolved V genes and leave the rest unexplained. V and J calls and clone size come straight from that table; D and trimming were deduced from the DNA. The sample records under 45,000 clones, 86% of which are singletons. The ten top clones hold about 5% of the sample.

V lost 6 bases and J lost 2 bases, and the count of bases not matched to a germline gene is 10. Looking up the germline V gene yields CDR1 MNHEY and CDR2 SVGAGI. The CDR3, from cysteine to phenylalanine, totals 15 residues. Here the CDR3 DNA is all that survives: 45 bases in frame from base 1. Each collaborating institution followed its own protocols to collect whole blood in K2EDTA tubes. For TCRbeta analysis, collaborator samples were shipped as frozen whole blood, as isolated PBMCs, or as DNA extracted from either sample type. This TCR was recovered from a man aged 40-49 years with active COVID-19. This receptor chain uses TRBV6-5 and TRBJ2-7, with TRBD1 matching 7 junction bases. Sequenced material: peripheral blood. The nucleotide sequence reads TGTGCCAGCAGAAAGGACAGGACGGGAACCTACGAGCAGTACTTC. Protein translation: CASRKDRTGTYEQYF.